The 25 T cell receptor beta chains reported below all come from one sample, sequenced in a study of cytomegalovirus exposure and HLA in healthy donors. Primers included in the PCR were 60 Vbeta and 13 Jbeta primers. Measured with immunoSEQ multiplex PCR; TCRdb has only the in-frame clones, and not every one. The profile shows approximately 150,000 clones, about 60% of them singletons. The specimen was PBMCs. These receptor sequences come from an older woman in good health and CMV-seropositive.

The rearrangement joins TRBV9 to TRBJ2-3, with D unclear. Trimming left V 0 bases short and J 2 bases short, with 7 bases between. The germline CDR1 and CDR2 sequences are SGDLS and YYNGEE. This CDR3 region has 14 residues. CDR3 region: CASSVERNTDTQYF. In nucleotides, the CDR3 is TGTGCCAGCAGCGTAGAGAGGAACACAGATACGCAGTATTTT.

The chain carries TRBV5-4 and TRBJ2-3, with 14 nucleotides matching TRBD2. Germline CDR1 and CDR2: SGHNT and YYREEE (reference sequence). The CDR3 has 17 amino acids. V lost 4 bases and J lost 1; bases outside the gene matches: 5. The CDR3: CASSQGTSGGRTDTQYF. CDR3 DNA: TGTGCCAGCAGCCAAGGGACTAGCGGGGGACGCACAGATACGCAGTATTTT.

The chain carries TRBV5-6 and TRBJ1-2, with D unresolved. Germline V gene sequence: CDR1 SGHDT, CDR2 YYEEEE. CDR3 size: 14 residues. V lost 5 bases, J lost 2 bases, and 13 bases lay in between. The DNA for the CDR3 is TGTGCCAGCAGTCTGCGTTCCGGGAACTATGGCTACACCTTC. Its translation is CASSLRSGNYGYTF.

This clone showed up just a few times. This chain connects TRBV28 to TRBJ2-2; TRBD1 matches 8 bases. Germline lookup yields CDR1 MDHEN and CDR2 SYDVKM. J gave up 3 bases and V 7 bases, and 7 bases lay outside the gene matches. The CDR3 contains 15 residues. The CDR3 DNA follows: TGTGCCAGCATCAGGCGACAGGGGCACACCGGGGAGCTGTTTTTT. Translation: CASIRRQGHTGELFF.

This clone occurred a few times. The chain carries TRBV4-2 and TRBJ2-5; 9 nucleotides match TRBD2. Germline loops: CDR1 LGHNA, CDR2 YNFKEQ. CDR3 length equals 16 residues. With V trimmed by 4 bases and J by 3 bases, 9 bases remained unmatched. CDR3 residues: CASSLTGGRAKETQYF. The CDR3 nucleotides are TGTGCCAGCAGCCTCACTGGCGGGAGGGCGAAAGAGACCCAGTACTTC.

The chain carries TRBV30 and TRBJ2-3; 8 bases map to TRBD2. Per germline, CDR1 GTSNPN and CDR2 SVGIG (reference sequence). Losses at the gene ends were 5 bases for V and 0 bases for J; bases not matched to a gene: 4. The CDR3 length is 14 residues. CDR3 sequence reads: CAWLASGSTDTQYF. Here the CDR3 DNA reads TGTGCCTGGCTTGCTAGCGGGAGCACAGATACGCAGTATTTT.

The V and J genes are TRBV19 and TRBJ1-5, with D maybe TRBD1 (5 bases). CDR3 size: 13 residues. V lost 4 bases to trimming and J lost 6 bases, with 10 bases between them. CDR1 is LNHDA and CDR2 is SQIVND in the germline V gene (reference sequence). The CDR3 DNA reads TGTGCCAGTAGTAGGGGCCTGGTTCAGCCCCAGCATTTT. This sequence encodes CASSRGLVQPQHF.

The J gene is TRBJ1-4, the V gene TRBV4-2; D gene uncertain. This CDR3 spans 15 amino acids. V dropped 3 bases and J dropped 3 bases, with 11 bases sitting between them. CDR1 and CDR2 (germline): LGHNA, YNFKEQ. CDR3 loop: CASSQVAQANEKLFF. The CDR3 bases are TGTGCCAGCAGCCAGGTGGCGCAGGCTAATGAAAAACTGTTTTTT.

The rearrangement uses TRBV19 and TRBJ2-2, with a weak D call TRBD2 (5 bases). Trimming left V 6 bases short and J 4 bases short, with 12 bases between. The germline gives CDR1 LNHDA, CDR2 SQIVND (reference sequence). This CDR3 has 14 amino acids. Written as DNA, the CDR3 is TGTGCCAGTAGGGACTTGAGAGGCACCGGGGAGCTGTTTTTT. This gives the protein CASRDLRGTGELFF.

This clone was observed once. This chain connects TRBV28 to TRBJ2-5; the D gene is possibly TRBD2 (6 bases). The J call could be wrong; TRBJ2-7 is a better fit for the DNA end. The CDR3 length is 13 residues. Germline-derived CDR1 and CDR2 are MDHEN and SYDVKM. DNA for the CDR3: TGTGCCAGCAGTCTAGGGGCGGGATACGAGCAGTACTTC. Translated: CASSLGAGYEQYF.

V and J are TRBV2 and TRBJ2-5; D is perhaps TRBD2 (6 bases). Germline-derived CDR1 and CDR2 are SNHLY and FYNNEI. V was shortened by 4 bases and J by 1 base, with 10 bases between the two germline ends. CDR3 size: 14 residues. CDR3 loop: CASSVGGIQETQYF. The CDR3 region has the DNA TGTGCCAGCAGTGTCGGGGGAATCCAAGAGACCCAGTACTTC.

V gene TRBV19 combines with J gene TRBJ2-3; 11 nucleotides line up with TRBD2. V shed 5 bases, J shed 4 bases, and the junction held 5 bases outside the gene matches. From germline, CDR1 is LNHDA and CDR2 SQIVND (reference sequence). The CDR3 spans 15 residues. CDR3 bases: TGTGCCAGTAGTCAACTAGCGGGAGTTCCAGATACGCAGTATTTT. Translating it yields CASSQLAGVPDTQYF.

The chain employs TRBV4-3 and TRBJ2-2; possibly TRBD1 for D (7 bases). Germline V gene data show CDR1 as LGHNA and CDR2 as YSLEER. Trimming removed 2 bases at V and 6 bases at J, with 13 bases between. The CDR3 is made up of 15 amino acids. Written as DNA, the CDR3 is TGCGCCAGCAGCCAATACGACAGGGAGGCCGGGGAGCTGTTTTTT. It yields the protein CASSQYDREAGELFF.

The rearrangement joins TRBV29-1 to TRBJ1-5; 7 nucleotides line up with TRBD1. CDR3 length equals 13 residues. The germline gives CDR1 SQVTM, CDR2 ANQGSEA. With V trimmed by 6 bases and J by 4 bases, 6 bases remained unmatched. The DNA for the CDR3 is TGCAGCGTCGAGACAGGGAGGAATCAGCCCCAGCATTTT. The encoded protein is CSVETGRNQPQHF.

This chain's CDR3 is CASSNRDTPYTQYF. The CDR3 DNA follows: TGTGCCAGCAGCAACCGGGACACCCCTTATACCCAGTACTTC. The chain recombines TRBV7-9 with TRBJ2-5; possible D gene TRBD1, 6 bases. Trimming removed 5 bases from V and 8 bases from J, with 18 bases in between. The CDR3 is made up of 14 amino acids. In germline, CDR1 is SEHNR, CDR2 FQNEAQ (reference sequence).

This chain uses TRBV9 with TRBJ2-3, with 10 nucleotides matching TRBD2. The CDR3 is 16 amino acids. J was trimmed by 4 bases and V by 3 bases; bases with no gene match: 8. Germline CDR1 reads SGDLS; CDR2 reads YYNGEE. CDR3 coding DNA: TGTGCCAGCAGCGCCAGGACTAGCGGTACCCCAGATACGCAGTATTTT. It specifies CASSARTSGTPDTQYF.

The CDR3 nucleotides read TGCAGCTCGGGCGGGAGAGAGAATGAGCAGTTCTTC. It encodes CSSGGRENEQFF. The chain uses TRBV29-1 and TRBJ2-1; TRBD2 matches 7 bases. Germline CDR1 is SQVTM and CDR2 is ANQGSEA. This CDR3 spans 12 amino acids. Trimming at V came to 8 bases and at J to 7 bases, leaving 8 bases not matched to a gene.

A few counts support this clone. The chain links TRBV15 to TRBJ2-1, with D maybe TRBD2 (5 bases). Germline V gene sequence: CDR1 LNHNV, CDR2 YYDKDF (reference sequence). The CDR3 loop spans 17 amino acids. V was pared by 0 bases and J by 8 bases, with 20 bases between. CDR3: CATSRDWSGRRLDEQFF. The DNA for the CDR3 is TGTGCCACCAGCAGAGATTGGAGCGGTCGCCGTTTGGATGAGCAGTTCTTC. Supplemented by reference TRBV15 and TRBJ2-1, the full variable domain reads DAMVIQNPRYQVTQFGKPVTLSCSQTLNHNVMYWYQQKSSQAPKLLFHYYDKDFNNEADTPDNFQSRRPNTSFCFLDIRSPGLGDTAMYLCATSRDWSGRRLDEQFFGPGTRLTVL.

CDR3 coding DNA: TGTGCCAGCAGCCCGGAACTAGCCCTCGGGGAGCAGTACTTC. Residues: CASSPELALGEQYF. V usage is TRBV9 and J usage is TRBJ2-7; TRBD2 might be the D (6 bases). Per germline, CDR1 SGDLS and CDR2 YYNGEE. The V and J ends lost 4 bases and 7 bases respectively, with 18 bases between them. The CDR3 sequence is 14 residues long.

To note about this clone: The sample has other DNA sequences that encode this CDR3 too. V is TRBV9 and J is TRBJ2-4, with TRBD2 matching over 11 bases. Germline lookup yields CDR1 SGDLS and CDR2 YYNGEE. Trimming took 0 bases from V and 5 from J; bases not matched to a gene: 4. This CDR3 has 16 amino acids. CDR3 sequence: CASSVGTSGSQNIQYF. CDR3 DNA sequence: TGTGCCAGCAGCGTAGGAACTAGCGGGAGTCAAAACATTCAGTACTTC.

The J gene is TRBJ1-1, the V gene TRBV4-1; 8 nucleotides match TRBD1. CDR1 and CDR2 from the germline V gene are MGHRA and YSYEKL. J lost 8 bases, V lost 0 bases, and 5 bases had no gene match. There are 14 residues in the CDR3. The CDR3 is CASSQDSRGREAFF. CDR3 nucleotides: TGCGCCAGCAGCCAAGATAGCAGGGGGCGAGAAGCTTTCTTT.

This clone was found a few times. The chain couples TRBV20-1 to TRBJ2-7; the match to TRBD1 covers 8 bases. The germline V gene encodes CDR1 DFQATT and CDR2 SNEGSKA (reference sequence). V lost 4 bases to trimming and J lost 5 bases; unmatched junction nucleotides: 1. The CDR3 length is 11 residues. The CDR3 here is CSAMDRDEQYF. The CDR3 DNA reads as TGCAGTGCTATGGACAGGGACGAGCAGTACTTC.

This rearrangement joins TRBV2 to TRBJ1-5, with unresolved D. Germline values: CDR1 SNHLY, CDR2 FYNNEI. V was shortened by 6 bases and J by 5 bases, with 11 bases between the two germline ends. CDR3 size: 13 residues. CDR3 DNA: TGTGCCAGCAGCGGGAGATCCTATCAGCCCCAGCATTTT. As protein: CASSGRSYQPQHF.

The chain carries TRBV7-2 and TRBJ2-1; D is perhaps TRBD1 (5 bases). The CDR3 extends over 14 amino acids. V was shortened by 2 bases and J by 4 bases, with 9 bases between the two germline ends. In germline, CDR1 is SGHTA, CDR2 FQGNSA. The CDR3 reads CASSLRRGYNEQFF. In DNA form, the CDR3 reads TGTGCCAGCAGCTTAAGAAGGGGATACAATGAGCAGTTCTTC.

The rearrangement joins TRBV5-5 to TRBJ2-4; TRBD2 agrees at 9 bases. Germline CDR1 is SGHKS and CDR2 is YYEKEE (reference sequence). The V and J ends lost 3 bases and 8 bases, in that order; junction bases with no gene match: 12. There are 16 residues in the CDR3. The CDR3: CASSSPAGSGSYIQYF. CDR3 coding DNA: TGTGCCAGCAGCTCCCCCGCCGGTAGCGGGAGCTACATTCAGTACTTC.